One and the same sample provided the 20 T cell receptor beta chains below, sequenced in a study of radiotherapy plus CTLA-4 blockade in lung cancer. Produced via immunoSEQ multiplex PCR; TCRdb's table is partial and in-frame only. The sample consists of 50,000 to 70,000 clones, about 80% of them appearing once. Material: peripheral blood, obtained from a patient treated with radiotherapy plus ipilimumab. The source is a human donor with non-small cell lung cancer whose response to radiotherapy plus ipilimumab could not be evaluated.

This clone was counted a few times. V is TRBV7-2 and J is TRBJ1-3, with unresolved D. The V gene lost 5 bases and the J gene lost 0 bases, with 11 bases spanning the gap. This CDR3 comprises 15 residues. Germline CDR1 is SGHTA and CDR2 is FQGNSA. This chain's CDR3 is CASSPVVSSGNTIYF. The CDR3 region has the DNA TGTGCCAGCAGCCCGGTGGTTAGCTCTGGAAACACCATATATTTT.

This clone was picked up one time. V gene TRBV29-1 combines with J gene TRBJ2-7; D gene unclear. Per the germline V gene, CDR1 is SQVTM and CDR2 is ANQGSEA. The CDR3 contains 13 residues. V lost 4 bases and J lost 0, with 10 bases in between. The CDR3 here is CSVGSLGSYEQYF. In DNA form, the CDR3 reads TGCAGCGTTGGGAGCCTGGGCTCCTACGAGCAGTACTTC.

The chain employs TRBV5-6 and TRBJ1-1, with 8 bases aligning to TRBD1. The CDR3 extends over 13 amino acids. The trim removed 5 bases at V and 5 bases at J, leaving 5 bases unmatched. Germline CDR1 and CDR2: SGHDT and YYEEEE. DNA for the CDR3: TGTGCCAGCAGTCGACAGGGGATAACTGAAGCTTTCTTT. This translates into CASSRQGITEAFF. The entire variable domain, with the rest obtained from reference TRBV5-6 and TRBJ1-1, is as follows: DAGVTQSPTHLIKTRGQQVTLRCSPKSGHDTVSWYQQALGQGPQFIFQYYEEEERQRGNFPDRFSGHQFPNYSSELNVNALLLGDSALYLCASSRQGITEAFFGQGTRLTVV.

Only a few counts were recorded for this clone. The V gene is TRBV25-1, the J gene TRBJ2-1; a weak D match, TRBD2 (6 bases). The CDR3 length is 13 residues. V was trimmed by 4 bases and J by 7 bases, leaving 11 bases between them. Germline assignment: CDR1 MGHDK and CDR2 SYGVNS. The CDR3 DNA sequence: TGTGCCAGCAGTGTCGCGGAGGGGAATGAGCAGTTCTTC. Translating it yields CASSVAEGNEQFF.

This clone was counted once. The same CDR3 can be traced to other DNA sequences in this sample. The chain recombines TRBV9 with TRBJ2-6; the D is unclear. In germline, CDR1 is SGDLS, CDR2 YYNGEE. This CDR3 is built from 17 residues. The ends were cut back, 0 bases at V and 0 bases at J, with 10 bases in the middle. CDR3 sequence reads: CASSVAPGGSGANVLTF. In DNA, the CDR3 is TGTGCCAGCAGCGTAGCACCGGGTGGCTCTGGGGCCAACGTCCTGACTTTC.

This clone is classed as medium-sized (0.01 to 0.1%). This rearrangement joins TRBV5-1 to TRBJ2-1, with D possibly being TRBD1 (5 bases). V lost 0 bases and J lost 10, with 14 bases in between. Germline CDR1 SGHRS, CDR2 YFSETQ. CDR3 length: 14 amino acids. The CDR3 reads CASSLGTYKGEQFF. The CDR3 DNA is TGCGCCAGCAGCTTGGGGACGTACAAGGGGGAGCAGTTCTTC.

This chain joins TRBV9 and TRBJ2-1; 8 bases are a match to TRBD2. CDR1 and CDR2 (germline): SGDLS, YYNGEE. The CDR3 covers 15 residues. The V and J ends lost 3 bases and 5 bases, in that order; junction bases with no gene match: 7. The CDR3 nucleotides are TGTGCCAGCAGCGAGGGACTAGGGAGCAACAATGAGCAGTTCTTC. Translated: CASSEGLGSNNEQFF.

The rearrangement joins TRBV18 to TRBJ1-4, with TRBD1 identical over 8 bases. V lost 2 bases and J lost 4; bases outside the gene matches: 3. Germline V lookup: CDR1 KGHSH, CDR2 LQKENI. This CDR3 is 15 amino acids long. CDR3 residues: CASSPNGQGNEKLFF. In nucleotides, the CDR3 is TGTGCCAGCTCACCAAACGGACAGGGTAATGAAAAACTGTTTTTT.

J is TRBJ2-1 and V is TRBV7-2, with TRBD2 identical over 14 bases. The V gene's germline CDR1 is SGHTA and CDR2 FQGNSA. CDR3 length: 17 amino acids. V was clipped by 4 bases and J by 6 bases; unmatched bases: 8. The CDR3 coding sequence is TGTGCCAGCAGCTCAATAATGACTAGCGGGAGGGCCAATGAGCAGTTCTTC. It translates to CASSSIMTSGRANEQFF.

This clone was observed once. The chain carries TRBV7-2 and TRBJ1-3; TRBD1 might be the D (5 bases). This CDR3 has 14 residues. V was clipped by 0 bases and J by 3 bases, with 6 bases between them. CDR1 and CDR2 (germline): SGHTA, FQGNSA. CDR3 region: CASSLADSGNTIYF. Written as DNA, the CDR3 is TGTGCCAGCAGCTTAGCCGACAGTGGAAACACCATATATTTT.

This clone appeared a single time. This chain uses TRBV30 with TRBJ2-5; 8 nucleotides line up with TRBD2. This CDR3 is 15 amino acids long. The J segment lost 5 bases and the V segment lost 5 bases, leaving 13 bases of the junction unmatched. Germline V gives CDR1 GTSNPN, CDR2 SVGIG (reference sequence). The CDR3 reads CAWSGGAAGGETQYF. CDR3 nucleotide sequence: TGTGCCTGGTCGGGGGGGGCCGCCGGGGGGGAGACCCAGTACTTC.

The chain has TRBV4-1 and TRBJ2-5; 9 bases are shared with TRBD1. Germline V lookup: CDR1 MGHRA, CDR2 YSYEKL. The V and J ends lost 4 bases and 0 bases, in that order; junction bases with no gene match: 9. The CDR3 runs 17 residues. The CDR3 region is CASSRGQGYLYQETQYF. The CDR3 DNA follows: TGCGCCAGCAGCCGGGGACAGGGTTATTTGTACCAAGAGACCCAGTACTTC.

This rearrangement joins TRBV19 to TRBJ1-2; 7 positions agree with TRBD1. The CDR3 totals 13 residues. The germline CDR1 and CDR2 sequences are LNHDA and SQIVND (reference sequence). The ends lost 6 bases at V and 6 bases at J; junction bases unmatched: 7. The CDR3 region has the DNA TGTGCCAGTAGGGAGGACAGGCGGCATGGCTACACCTTC. This translates into CASREDRRHGYTF.

The rearrangement links TRBV30 to TRBJ1-4; perhaps TRBD1 as D (5 bases). CDR1 and CDR2 from the germline V gene are GTSNPN and SVGIG (reference sequence). The V gene lost 4 bases and the J gene lost 8 bases, with 11 bases spanning the gap. The CDR3 is 12 residues long. CDR3 in DNA: TGTGCCTGGAAAAGGGAGGGGGAAAAACTGTTTTTT. Translating it yields CAWKREGEKLFF. Combining the CDR3 with reference TRBV30 and TRBJ1-4 gives the whole variable domain SQTIHQWPATLVQPVGSPLSLECTVEGTSNPNLYWYRQAAGRGLQLLFYSVGIGQISSEVPQNLSASRPQDRQFILSSKKLLLSDSGFYLCAWKREGEKLFFGSGTQLSVL.

V is TRBV19 and J is TRBJ2-5, with 13 nucleotides matching TRBD2. V gave up 5 bases and J gave up 2 bases; unmatched junction bases: 11. This CDR3 comprises 18 residues. CDR1 LNHDA and CDR2 SQIVND come from the germline V gene (reference sequence). The CDR3 DNA sequence: TGTGCCAGTAGTTTTCGACTAGCGGGGGGACCTCTTCAAGAGACCCAGTACTTC. The encoded protein is CASSFRLAGGPLQETQYF.

The chain couples TRBV4-3 to TRBJ1-3; unclear D gene. CDR1 is LGHNA, CDR2 YSLEER, per germline. The length of the CDR3 is 13 residues. V was cut by 0 bases and J by 8 bases, with 8 bases left in between. Here the CDR3 reads CASSQEEGHTIYF. CDR3 bases: TGCGCCAGCAGCCAAGAAGAGGGCCACACCATATATTTT.

J is TRBJ1-2 and V is TRBV19; TRBD1 is a possible D gene (5 bases). CDR3 size: 15 residues. V lost 3 bases and J lost 4, with 15 bases in between. CDR1 LNHDA and CDR2 SQIVND come from the germline V gene (reference sequence). CDR3 nucleotide sequence: TGTGCCAGTAGTATGGGGTTAGGAGGGACCTATGGCTACACCTTC. Protein sequence: CASSMGLGGTYGYTF.

This clone was observed a single time. The chain links TRBV7-6 to TRBJ2-1; 7 bases match TRBD2. The trim removed 1 base at V and 2 bases at J, leaving 5 bases unmatched. This CDR3 contains 16 residues. The germline CDR1 and CDR2 sequences are SGHVS and FNYEAQ. The CDR3 sequence: CASSLEAGLTYNEQFF. The CDR3 region has the DNA TGTGCCAGCAGCTTAGAAGCGGGACTGACCTACAATGAGCAGTTCTTC.

The chain employs TRBV10-1 and TRBJ2-1; possible D gene TRBD1, 6 bases. The CDR3 loop spans 16 amino acids. Germline V gives CDR1 WNHNN, CDR2 SYGVQD (reference sequence). The V gene lost 3 bases and the J gene lost 3 bases, with 15 bases spanning the gap. CDR3 sequence reads: CASSEVQGKNYNEQFF. The CDR3 region has the DNA TGCGCCAGCAGTGAAGTACAGGGAAAAAACTACAATGAGCAGTTCTTC.

The rearrangement joins TRBV18 to TRBJ1-1, with 12 nucleotides matching TRBD1. V dropped 6 bases and J dropped 4; count of bases not matched to a gene: 9. This CDR3 is built from 16 residues. Germline V lookup: CDR1 KGHSH, CDR2 LQKENI. CDR3 amino acids: CASSSGTGGKVTEAFF. The CDR3 DNA reads as TGTGCCAGCTCGTCCGGGACAGGGGGCAAGGTCACTGAAGCTTTCTTT.